This T cell receptor (beta chain) was sequenced in a study of T cell repertoires in cytomegalovirus infection. About the study: It was the public TCR beta signatures that indicated both CMV infection and matching HLA type.

This clonotype was observed a handful of times. The antigen remains undetermined. Findings and caveats of the study: People with CMV and the relevant HLA were identified by cumulative public TCR beta family frequency. In two of eight donors, the top clonotype was HLA-C-restricted CMV-specific.

In TCRdb, the reads were re-called with MiXCR into one record per CDR3 protein. The sample carries about 310,000 distinct CDR3 sequences, roughly 17% recorded once. Sequenced material: PBMCs. The clonotype was recovered from a human donor in good health (CMV status not recorded). Some clones in this sample may be carry-over from other donors' samples.

DNA for the CDR3: TGTGCCAGTAGTAGTCCGGGACAGGGAGCCAAAAACATTCAGTACTTC. It specifies CASSSPGQGAKNIQYF. V gene TRBV19 combines with J gene TRBJ2-4, with 9 bases that match TRBD1. This CDR3 is built from 16 residues. Germline values: CDR1 LNHDA, CDR2 SQIVND (reference sequence). The ends lost 4 bases at V and 0 bases at J; junction bases unmatched: 4.